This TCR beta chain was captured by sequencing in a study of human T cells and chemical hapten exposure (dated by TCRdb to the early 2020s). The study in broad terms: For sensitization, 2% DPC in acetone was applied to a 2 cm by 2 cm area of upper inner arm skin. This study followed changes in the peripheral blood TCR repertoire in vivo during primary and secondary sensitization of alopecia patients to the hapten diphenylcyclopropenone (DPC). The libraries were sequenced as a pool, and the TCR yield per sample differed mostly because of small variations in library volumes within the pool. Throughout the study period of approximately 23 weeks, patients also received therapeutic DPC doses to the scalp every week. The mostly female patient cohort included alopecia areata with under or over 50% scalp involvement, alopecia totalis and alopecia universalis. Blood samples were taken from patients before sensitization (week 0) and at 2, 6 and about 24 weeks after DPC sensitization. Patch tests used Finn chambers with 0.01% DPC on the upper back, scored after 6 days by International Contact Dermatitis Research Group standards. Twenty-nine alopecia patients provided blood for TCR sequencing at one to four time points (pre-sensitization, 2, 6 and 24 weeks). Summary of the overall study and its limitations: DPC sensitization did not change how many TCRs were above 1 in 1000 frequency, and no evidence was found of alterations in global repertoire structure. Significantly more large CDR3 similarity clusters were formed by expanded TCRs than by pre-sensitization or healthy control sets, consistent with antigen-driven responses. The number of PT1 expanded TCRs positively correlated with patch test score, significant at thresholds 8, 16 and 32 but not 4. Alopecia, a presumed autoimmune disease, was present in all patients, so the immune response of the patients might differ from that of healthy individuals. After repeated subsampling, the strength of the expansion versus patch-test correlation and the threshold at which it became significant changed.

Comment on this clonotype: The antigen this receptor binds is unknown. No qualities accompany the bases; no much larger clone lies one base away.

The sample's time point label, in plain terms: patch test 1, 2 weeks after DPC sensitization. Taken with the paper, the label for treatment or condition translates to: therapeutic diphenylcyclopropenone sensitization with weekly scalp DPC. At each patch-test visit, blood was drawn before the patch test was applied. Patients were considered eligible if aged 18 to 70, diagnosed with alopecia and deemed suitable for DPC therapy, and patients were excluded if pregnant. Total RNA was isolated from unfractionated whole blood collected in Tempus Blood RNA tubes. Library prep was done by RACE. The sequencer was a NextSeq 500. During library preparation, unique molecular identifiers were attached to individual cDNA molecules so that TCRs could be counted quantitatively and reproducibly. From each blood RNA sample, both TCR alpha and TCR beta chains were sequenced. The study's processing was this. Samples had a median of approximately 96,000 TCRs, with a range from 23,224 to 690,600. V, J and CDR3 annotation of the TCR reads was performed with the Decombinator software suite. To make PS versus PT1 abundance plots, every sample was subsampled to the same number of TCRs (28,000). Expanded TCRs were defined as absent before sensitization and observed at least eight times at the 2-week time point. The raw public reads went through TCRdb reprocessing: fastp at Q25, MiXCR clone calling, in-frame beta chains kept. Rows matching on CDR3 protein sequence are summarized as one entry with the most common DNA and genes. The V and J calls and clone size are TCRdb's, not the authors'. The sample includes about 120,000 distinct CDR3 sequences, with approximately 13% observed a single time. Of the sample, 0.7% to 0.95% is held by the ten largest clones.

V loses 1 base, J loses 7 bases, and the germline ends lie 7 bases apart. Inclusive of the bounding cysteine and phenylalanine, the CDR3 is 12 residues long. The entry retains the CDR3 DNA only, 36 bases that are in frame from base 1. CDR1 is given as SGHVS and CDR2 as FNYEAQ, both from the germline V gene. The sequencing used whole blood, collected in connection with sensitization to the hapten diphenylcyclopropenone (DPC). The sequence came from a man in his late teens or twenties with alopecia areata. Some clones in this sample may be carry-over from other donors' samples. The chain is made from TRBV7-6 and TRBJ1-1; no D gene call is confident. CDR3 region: CASSLVRGEAFF. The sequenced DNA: TGTGCCAGCAGCTTAGTTCGGGGTGAAGCTTTCTTT.